A selection of T cell receptor beta chains follows, all from one sample in a study of T-cell reconstitution after alpha-beta-depleted transplantation in children. Each CDR3 protein is one row after TCRdb ran MiXCR on the PCR reads. The sample lists around 400,000 distinct CDR3 sequences; approximately 20% were seen once. The starting material was PBMCs from the stem cell graft donor, obtained from the stem cell graft. Receptors were obtained from a human donor who donated a stem cell graft to a child with acute myeloid leukemia. Each CDR3 is given with its conserved first and last residue. D genes are given only for firm matches. The size entry is marked missing in some rows and otherwise reads once, few, many or a size class.

TRBJ2-1,17,many,TRBD2,TRBV29-1,TGCAGCGTTGATGGGCTAGCGGGCCAAGTTCAGGACAATGAGCAGTTCTTC,CSVDGLAGQVQDNEQFF
TRBJ2-2,14,NA,NA,TRBV10-3,TGTGCCAGCACGGGAGAGATAAACACCGGGGAGCTGTTTTTT,CASTGEINTGELFF
TRBJ2-7,18,NA,NA,TRBV25-1,TGTGCCAGCAGTGAATCTTGGACAGAACCTCCCGGCCCCTACGAGCAGTACTTC,CASSESWTEPPGPYEQYF
TRBJ2-3,16,once,NA,TRBV12-3/TRBV12-4,TGTGCCAGCAGTTTAGGGGGATTCAGCATTACAGATACGCAGTATTTT,CASSLGGFSITDTQYF
TRBJ2-1,15,few,TRBD2,TRBV5-1,TGCGCCAGCAGTTATGGGACTAGCGGGACCAATGAGCAGTTCTTC,CASSYGTSGTNEQFF
TRBJ2-4,16,NA,TRBD2,TRBV10-3,TGTGCCATCAGTGAGGGTAGCGGGAGGGCCCTTGACATTCAGTACTTC,CAISEGSGRALDIQYF
TRBJ2-1,17,NA,NA,TRBV2,TGTGCCAGCAGTGAGAATTTTATGAGGACTTCCTACAATGAGCAGTTCTTC,CASSENFMRTSYNEQFF
TRBJ2-3,15,few,TRBD2,TRBV12-3/TRBV12-4,TGTGCCAGCAGTTTCAATACGGGGGGGTCAGATACGCAGTATTTT,CASSFNTGGSDTQYF
TRBJ2-1,13,many,NA,TRBV29-1,TGCAGCGTTGAAAAAAGCTCCTACAATGAGCAGTTCTTC,CSVEKSSYNEQFF
TRBJ2-5,13,few,TRBD2,TRBV12-3/TRBV12-4,TGTGCCAGCAGGAGACTAGCGGAAGAGACCCAGTACTTC,CASRRLAEETQYF
TRBJ2-3,13,few,NA,TRBV28,TGTGCCAGCACCTCTAGCCTAGGTGGTACGCAGTATTTT,CASTSSLGGTQYF
TRBJ1-1,12,many,NA,TRBV6-6,TGTGCCAGCAGTTACGTCCGCACTGAAGCTTTCTTT,CASSYVRTEAFF
TRBJ2-7,14,NA,NA,TRBV4-1,TGCGCCAGCAGCCATTACATAGGCCCCTACGAGCAGTACTTC,CASSHYIGPYEQYF
TRBJ1-3,16,NA,NA,TRBV10-3,TGTGCCATCAGTGAGTCAGGTTATGCACTTGGAAACACCATATATTTT,CAISESGYALGNTIYF
TRBJ2-3,14,many,NA,TRBV29-1,TGCAGCGTCCTGGAGCGCCGAAGCACAGATACGCAGTATTTT,CSVLERRSTDTQYF
TRBJ2-3,18,NA,TRBD2,TRBV4-3,TGCGCCAGCAGCCAACGACCCGGGACTAGCGGGAGATTAGATACGCAGTATTTT,CASSQRPGTSGRLDTQYF